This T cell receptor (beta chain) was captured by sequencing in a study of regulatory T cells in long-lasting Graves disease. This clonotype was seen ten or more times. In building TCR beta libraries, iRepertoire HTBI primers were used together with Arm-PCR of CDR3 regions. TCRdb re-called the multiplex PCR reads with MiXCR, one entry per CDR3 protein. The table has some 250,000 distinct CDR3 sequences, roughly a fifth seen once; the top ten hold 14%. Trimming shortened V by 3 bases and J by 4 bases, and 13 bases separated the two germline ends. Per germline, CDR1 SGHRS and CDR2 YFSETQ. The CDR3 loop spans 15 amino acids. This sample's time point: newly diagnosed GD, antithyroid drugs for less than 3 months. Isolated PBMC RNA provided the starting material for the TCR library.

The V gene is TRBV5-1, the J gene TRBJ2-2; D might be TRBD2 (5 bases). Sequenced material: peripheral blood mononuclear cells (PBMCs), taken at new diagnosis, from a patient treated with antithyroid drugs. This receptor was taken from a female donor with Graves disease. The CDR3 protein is CASSSGDFSTGELFF. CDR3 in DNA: TGCGCCAGCAGCTCCGGGGATTTTAGCACCGGGGAGCTGTTTTTT.